This T cell receptor (beta chain) was recovered during a study of blood T cell repertoires in COVID-19. The CDR3 runs 12 residues. V shed 6 bases and J shed 6 bases, with 12 bases lying between them. CDR1 is MNHEY and CDR2 is SVGAGI in the germline V gene. Sequencing used immunoSEQ multiplex PCR; TCRdb keeps in-frame clones, though not all of them. The data contain about 160,000 clones, 70% to 90% of them seen just once; the ten biggest clones take up roughly 10%. This receptor was identified in a human donor in a cohort sampled during active COVID-19. Specimen: peripheral blood. This chain links TRBV6-5 with TRBJ2-7; D may be TRBD2 (5 bases). The CDR3 is CASRGMAGEQYF. The CDR3 bases are TGTGCCAGCAGGGGGATGGCGGGCGAGCAGTACTTC.